Below, 24 T cell receptor beta chains from the same sample are listed, as sequenced in a study of T cell responses to AZD1222 COVID-19 vaccine. Some clones are missing from TCRdb's copy, which holds only in-frame ones; the method was immunoSEQ multiplex PCR. Of approximately 110,000 clones in the sample, around 85% were seen once. The source material was peripheral blood, sampled on day 0 of AZD1222 vaccination. The receptors were sampled from an adult in good health.

At least ten counts were recorded for this clone. The chain recombines TRBV4-3 with TRBJ2-7, with D unresolved. Germline V CDR1 and CDR2: LGHNA, YSLEER. V was pared by 0 bases and J by 3 bases, with 6 bases between. The CDR3 runs 13 residues. CDR3 sequence reads: CASSQDFGYEQYF. The CDR3 nucleotides are TGCGCCAGCAGCCAAGATTTCGGCTACGAGCAGTACTTC.

The chain employs TRBV27 and TRBJ2-1, with TRBD1 matching over 8 bases. The CDR3 has 14 residues. From germline, CDR1 is MNHEY and CDR2 SMNVEV (reference sequence). The V and J ends lost 7 bases and 4 bases, in that order; junction bases with no gene match: 6. CDR3: CASNPTGGYNEQFF. CDR3 bases: TGTGCCAGCAACCCAACAGGGGGGTACAATGAGCAGTTCTTC.

This clone was picked up one time. The V and J genes are TRBV6-2 or TRBV6-3 and TRBJ2-4, with D tentatively TRBD2 (6 bases). Trimming took off 4 bases at V and 0 bases at J, with 19 bases between the two ends. Germline V gives CDR1 MNHEY, CDR2 SVGEGT. The CDR3 contains 18 residues. As DNA, the CDR3 is TGTGCCAGCAGTTCCCCTCTTGGAGGGGCAATAGCCAAAAACATTCAGTACTTC. Its protein product is CASSSPLGGAIAKNIQYF.

V and J are TRBV7-9 and TRBJ2-1; 10 nucleotides align to TRBD2. The CDR3 extends over 16 amino acids. Germline values: CDR1 SEHNR, CDR2 FQNEAQ (reference sequence). Losses at the gene ends were 2 bases for V and 5 bases for J; bases not matched to a gene: 6. The CDR3 nucleotides read TGTGCCAGCAGCTTATTGAGACTAGCGGGCCACAATGAGCAGTTCTTC. The encoded protein is CASSLLRLAGHNEQFF.

The chain's CDR3 is CASSAGTPPHGYTF. The CDR3 region has the DNA TGTGCCAGCAGTGCCGGGACACCACCCCATGGCTACACCTTC. V gene TRBV27 combines with J gene TRBJ1-2; a possible D gene is TRBD1 (6 bases). Deletions cut 5 bases from V and 6 bases from J, with 16 bases between. CDR1 is MNHEY, CDR2 SMNVEV, per germline (reference sequence). The CDR3 is 14 amino acids.

The rearrangement uses TRBV24-1 and TRBJ2-2, with 7 bases fitting TRBD1. The CDR3 sequence is 18 residues long. The V gene's germline CDR1 is KGHDR and CDR2 SFDVKD. Losses at the gene ends were 7 bases for V and 3 bases for J; bases not matched to a gene: 16. CDR3 sequence (DNA): TGTGCCACCAGCTTAGGCTTGGGACAGCCACCCTACACCGGGGAGCTGTTTTTT. Translating it yields CATSLGLGQPPYTGELFF.

This clone occurred once. This chain connects TRBV28 to TRBJ2-3; D tentatively reads TRBD1 or TRBD2 (6 bases each). Between the trimmed V and J ends, which lost 3 bases and 2 bases, there was a span of 15 bases. Germline assignment: CDR1 MDHEN and CDR2 SYDVKM. The CDR3 is made up of 16 amino acids. CDR3 in DNA: TGTGCCAGCAGTTTTCGGGGGCGGCTCTACACAGATACGCAGTATTTT. The encoded protein is CASSFRGRLYTDTQYF.

The V call is TRBV4-1, the J call TRBJ1-3; the D gene is possibly TRBD1 (5 bases). Germline V lookup: CDR1 MGHRA, CDR2 YSYEKL. Trimming removed 5 bases at V and 6 bases at J, with 11 bases between. There are 13 residues in the CDR3. The CDR3 here is CASSKGVPNTIYF. CDR3 DNA sequence: TGCGCCAGCAGCAAAGGGGTTCCAAACACCATATATTTT.

This clone was seen a single time. This rearrangement joins TRBV12-5 to TRBJ1-5, with D possibly being TRBD1 (6 bases). Germline V gives CDR1 LGHNT, CDR2 FRNRAP. The CDR3 totals 16 residues. V lost 6 bases and J 3 bases, leaving 18 bases between the germline ends. CDR3 in amino acids: CASGHTGFMDNQPQHF. DNA for the CDR3: TGTGCTAGTGGCCACACAGGGTTTATGGACAATCAGCCCCAGCATTTT.

This clone was recorded a few times. This chain links TRBV18 with TRBJ1-1; D call uncertain. Looked up from germline, CDR1 is KGHSH and CDR2 is LQKENI. Trimming took 3 bases from V and 0 from J, leaving 8 bases between them. The CDR3 consists of 14 residues. For the CDR3, the DNA is TGTGCCAGCTCACCCGGTAAAATGAACACTGAAGCTTTCTTT. It translates to CASSPGKMNTEAFF.

This clone was seen more than once but under ten times. The V gene is TRBV6-2 or TRBV6-3, the J gene TRBJ2-7; D is uncertain. The germline CDR1 and CDR2 sequences are MNHEY and SVGEGT. The CDR3 consists of 13 residues. Trimming removed 0 bases at V and 2 bases at J, with 5 bases between. The DNA of the CDR3 is TGTGCCAGCAGTTACTCGCGCGCCTACGAGCAGTACTTC. Its protein product is CASSYSRAYEQYF.

The V gene is TRBV19, the J gene TRBJ1-5; D unclear. The germline V and J ends were trimmed by 0 bases and 4 bases, with 13 bases remaining between them. This CDR3 region has 16 residues. Germline-derived CDR1 and CDR2 are LNHDA and SQIVND (reference sequence). The CDR3 coding sequence is TGTGCCAGTAGTATAGACTTTCCGAGTGGAAATCAGCCCCAGCATTTT. Its protein product is CASSIDFPSGNQPQHF.

The chain combines TRBV12-5 with TRBJ2-7; D is uncertain. The ends were cut back, 5 bases at V and 0 bases at J, with 11 bases in the middle. Per germline, CDR1 LGHNT and CDR2 FRNRAP. The length of the CDR3 is 14 residues. CDR3 DNA sequence: TGTGCTAGTGGTCTCCCCCAGAACTCCTACGAGCAGTACTTC. Protein product: CASGLPQNSYEQYF.

This clone was found once. The rearrangement joins TRBV5-4 to TRBJ2-2, with TRBD2 as a possible D gene (5 bases). This CDR3 is built from 16 residues. V lost 1 base and J 6 bases, leaving 16 bases between the germline ends. Germline V lookup: CDR1 SGHNT, CDR2 YYREEE (reference sequence). CDR3 DNA sequence: TGTGCCAGCAGCTTGAATACCGGGGTTTCCGCCGGGGAGCTGTTTTTT. The encoded protein is CASSLNTGVSAGELFF.

V and J are TRBV18 and TRBJ1-2; no firm D call. CDR3 length: 12 residues. Trimming shortened V by 3 bases and J by 6 bases, and 8 bases separated the two germline ends. The germline gives CDR1 KGHSH, CDR2 LQKENI. The CDR3 DNA is TGTGCCAGCTCACCCGACACTGATGGCTACACCTTC. Protein sequence: CASSPDTDGYTF.

The chain joins TRBV9 to TRBJ2-7; unclear D gene. Trimming took 0 bases from V and 0 from J, leaving 19 bases between them. The CDR3 totals 18 residues. In germline, CDR1 is SGDLS, CDR2 YYNGEE. CDR3 residues: CASSVEEGLGMSSYEQYF. In nucleotides, the CDR3 is TGTGCCAGCAGCGTAGAAGAAGGTCTGGGCATGTCCTCCTACGAGCAGTACTTC.

The V and J genes are TRBV6-4 and TRBJ2-1, with 8 bases fitting TRBD2. The germline CDR1 and CDR2 sequences are MRHNA and SNTAGT. Losses at the gene ends were 3 bases for V and 8 bases for J; bases not matched to a gene: 6. CDR3 length: 14 amino acids. CDR3 coding DNA: TGTGCCAGCAGTGAGATCGGGGGGGCCGATGAGCAGTTCTTC. It codes for CASSEIGGADEQFF.

The sample holds one count of this clone. V and J are TRBV27 and TRBJ2-1; D unclear. V was cut by 0 bases and J by 3 bases, with 3 bases left in between. The CDR3 runs to 13 residues. Per germline, CDR1 MNHEY and CDR2 SMNVEV (reference sequence). CDR3 sequence reads: CASSLSDYNEQFF. CDR3 in DNA: TGTGCCAGCAGTTTATCGGACTACAATGAGCAGTTCTTC.

This chain connects TRBV11-1 to TRBJ1-1; D is ambiguous. Trimming took off 3 bases at V and 1 base at J, with 9 bases between the two ends. CDR1 SGHAT and CDR2 FQDESV come from the germline V gene (reference sequence). The CDR3 length is 14 residues. The CDR3 here is CASSFGIKNTEAFF. The CDR3 DNA reads TGTGCCAGCAGCTTTGGGATCAAGAACACTGAAGCTTTCTTT.

The genes are TRBV10-3 and TRBJ1-6; 9 bases line up with TRBD1. The V gene end was trimmed by 6 bases and the J gene end by 7 bases; junction bases not matched to a gene: 16. Germline values: CDR1 ENHRY, CDR2 SYGVKD. The CDR3 contains 18 residues. CDR3 in DNA: TGTGCCATCAGCCAGACAGGGGGGCTTACCGGCCCCAATTCACCCCTCCACTTT. Its translation is CAISQTGGLTGPNSPLHF.

The V and J genes are TRBV6-1 and TRBJ1-5; D uncertain. This CDR3 region has 15 residues. CDR1 and CDR2 from the germline V gene are MNHNS and SASEGT. V lost 3 bases to trimming and J lost 0 bases, with 9 bases between them. In DNA, the CDR3 is TGTGCCAGCAGTGACCAGTTCTTTAGCAATCAGCCCCAGCATTTT. Its protein is CASSDQFFSNQPQHF.

V is TRBV20-1 and J is TRBJ1-5; D possibly corresponds to TRBD1 (5 bases). The V gene lost 3 bases and the J gene lost 3 bases, with 15 bases spanning the gap. Germline V CDR1 and CDR2: DFQATT, SNEGSKA (reference sequence). The CDR3 consists of 15 residues. The CDR3 DNA reads TGCAGTGCTAGTCTAACCTTGGGGGACAATCAGCCCCAGCATTTT. Amino acid sequence: CSASLTLGDNQPQHF.

The chain employs TRBV2 and TRBJ2-7; tentative D call: TRBD2 (5 bases). The germline V gene encodes CDR1 SNHLY and CDR2 FYNNEI. The CDR3 is 12 amino acids. Trimming stripped 6 bases from V and 3 bases from J, with 9 bases between. The CDR3 DNA follows: TGTGCCAGCAGAGAGGGAGACTACGAGCAGTACTTC. This encodes CASREGDYEQYF.

This sequence joins TRBV18 and TRBJ2-1; D may be TRBD1 or TRBD2 (6 bases each). V was trimmed by 3 bases and J by 6 bases, leaving 15 bases between them. The length of the CDR3 is 15 residues. The germline CDR1 and CDR2 sequences are KGHSH and LQKENI. The CDR3 nucleotides are TGTGCCAGCTCACCCTCGGGGGCCGGGTTCAATGAGCAGTTCTTC. Protein: CASSPSGAGFNEQFF.